Presented here are 15 T cell receptor beta chains from one specimen sequenced in a study of cytomegalovirus exposure and HLA in healthy donors. The PCR had 60 Vbeta and 13 Jbeta primers. Assay: immunoSEQ multiplex PCR; the TCRdb copy retains only in-frame clones and omits some. This sample has almost 200,000 clones, with roughly 77% found just once. Sequences were obtained from PBMCs. The receptors originated from a male donor in good health and CMV-seropositive.

Only one count was recorded for this clone. The chain couples TRBV13 to TRBJ1-5, with 7 bases matching TRBD1. V lost 4 bases and J lost 4; bases outside the gene matches: 1. Germline assignment: CDR1 PRHDT and CDR2 FYEKMQ (reference sequence). The CDR3 has 13 amino acids. CDR3 coding DNA: TGTGCCAGCAGCTCGGACAGGAATCAGCCCCAGCATTTT. Its protein product is CASSSDRNQPQHF.

V is TRBV7-3 and J is TRBJ2-7, with D hard to call. The V and J ends lost 2 bases and 2 bases respectively, with 4 bases between them. The length of the CDR3 is 12 residues. CDR1 and CDR2 from the germline V gene are SGHTA and FQGTGA. The CDR3 sequence: CASSLVAYEQYF. As DNA, the CDR3 is TGTGCCAGCAGCTTAGTCGCCTACGAGCAGTACTTC.

The V gene is TRBV25-1, the J gene TRBJ2-7, with 10 bases matching TRBD1. Germline-derived CDR1 and CDR2 are MGHDK and SYGVNS. The length of the CDR3 is 15 residues. V lost 6 bases and J lost 3; bases outside the gene matches: 8. The CDR3 loop reads CASSLRDRGDYEQYF. DNA for the CDR3: TGTGCCAGCAGCCTCCGGGACAGGGGTGACTACGAGCAGTACTTC.

In its sample, this clone was seen once. The V call is TRBV11-3, the J call TRBJ1-1; 10 bases are shared with TRBD1. This CDR3 has 17 amino acids. With V trimmed by 3 bases and J by 5 bases, 12 bases remained unmatched. The germline V gene has CDR1 SGHNT and CDR2 YENEEA. CDR3 sequence reads: CASSLGDRGFGWTEAFF. DNA for the CDR3: TGTGCCAGCAGCTTGGGGGACAGGGGCTTTGGATGGACTGAAGCTTTCTTT.

This clone was detected a few times. The chain carries TRBV6-6 and TRBJ2-2; 11 positions agree with TRBD2. Germline V gives CDR1 MNHNY, CDR2 SVGAGI (reference sequence). J lost 5 bases, V lost 7 bases, and 9 bases had no gene match. CDR3 length equals 16 residues. Here the CDR3 reads CASTVTSGIRTGELFF. The CDR3 coding sequence is TGTGCCAGCACTGTGACTAGCGGGATTCGAACCGGGGAGCTGTTTTTT.

The chain links TRBV28 to TRBJ2-7; D call uncertain. This CDR3 comprises 15 residues. Trimming cost V 5 bases and J 1 base, with 15 bases left between them. In germline, CDR1 is MDHEN, CDR2 SYDVKM. The CDR3 spells CASSITSALSYEQYF. DNA for the CDR3: TGTGCCAGCAGTATTACATCGGCACTATCCTACGAGCAGTACTTC. The full variable domain, its missing parts supplied by reference TRBV28 and TRBJ2-7, is DVKVTQSSRYLVKRTGEKVFLECVQDMDHENMFWYRQDPGLGLRLIYFSYDVKMKEKGDIPEGYSVSREKKERFSLILESASTNQTSMYLCASSITSALSYEQYFGPGTRLTVT.

The J gene is TRBJ1-1, the V gene TRBV18; D remains ambiguous. The CDR3 totals 13 residues. Trimming stripped 6 bases from V and 0 bases from J, with 8 bases between. Germline values: CDR1 KGHSH, CDR2 LQKENI. DNA for the CDR3: TGTGCCAGCTCGAGCGGGGTGAACACTGAAGCTTTCTTT. Protein: CASSSGVNTEAFF.

CDR3 DNA sequence: TGTGCCAGCAGTCTTAACCCAGGGGAAAACACTGAAGCTTTCTTT. This encodes CASSLNPGENTEAFF. This chain links TRBV6-5 with TRBJ1-1; weak D call: TRBD1 (6 bases). CDR3 length: 15 amino acids. Germline CDR1 MNHEY, CDR2 SVGAGI. Deletions cut 5 bases from V and 2 bases from J, with 15 bases between.

J is TRBJ2-1 and V is TRBV4-3; perhaps TRBD2 as D (6 bases). The V gene lost 1 base and the J gene lost 1 base, with 11 bases spanning the gap. The CDR3 loop spans 16 amino acids. CDR1 is LGHNA and CDR2 is YSLEER in the germline V gene. The CDR3 region is CASSQASGFSYNEQFF. CDR3 nucleotides: TGCGCCAGCAGCCAAGCCAGCGGGTTTTCCTACAATGAGCAGTTCTTC.

J is TRBJ1-1 and V is TRBV12-5, with D possibly matching TRBD1 (6 bases). V was shortened by 6 bases and J by 0 bases, with 14 bases between the two germline ends. This CDR3 contains 15 residues. Germline V gives CDR1 LGHNT, CDR2 FRNRAP. CDR3 DNA: TGTGCTAGTGGGAACACGGGACATATGAACACTGAAGCTTTCTTT. Amino acid sequence: CASGNTGHMNTEAFF.

The V gene is TRBV15, the J gene TRBJ2-7; no firm D call. There are 14 residues in the CDR3. Germline CDR1 is LNHNV and CDR2 is YYDKDF (reference sequence). Between the trimmed V and J ends, which lost 0 bases and 6 bases, there was a span of 12 bases. The DNA for the CDR3 is TGTGCCACCAGCAGAGAGTCCGGCGGTTCCGAGCAGTACTTC. It codes for CATSRESGGSEQYF. Using reference TRBV15 and TRBJ2-7 for the parts outside the CDR3, the full variable domain is DAMVIQNPRYQVTQFGKPVTLSCSQTLNHNVMYWYQQKSSQAPKLLFHYYDKDFNNEADTPDNFQSRRPNTSFCFLDIRSPGLGDTAMYLCATSRESGGSEQYFGPGTRLTVT.

V usage is TRBV27 and J usage is TRBJ1-2; 7 positions agree with TRBD1. The trim removed 1 base at V and 10 bases at J, leaving 9 bases unmatched. CDR3 size: 14 residues. Germline values: CDR1 MNHEY, CDR2 SMNVEV (reference sequence). The CDR3 reads CASSLFGDSNVYTF. DNA for the CDR3: TGTGCCAGCAGTTTATTCGGGGACAGCAACGTCTACACCTTC.

A word on this clone: The germline gene is not matched at one end of the junction; a read error may be the cause. J is TRBJ2-7 and V is TRBV7-2, with 7 bases identical to TRBD2. This CDR3 region has 13 residues. CDR1 is SGHTA, CDR2 FQGNSA, per germline. The CDR3 coding sequence is TGTGCCAGCAGCCCGACCGGGGGGAGCGAGGAGTACTTC. Translation gives CASSPTGGSEEYF.

The J gene is TRBJ1-6, the V gene TRBV27, with D uncertain. The CDR3 runs 15 residues. V was trimmed by 4 bases and J by 5 bases, leaving 12 bases between them. CDR1 is MNHEY and CDR2 is SMNVEV in the germline V gene (reference sequence). CDR3 loop: CASSSEGADNSPLHF. DNA for the CDR3: TGTGCCAGCAGTTCGGAGGGAGCCGATAATTCACCCCTCCACTTT.

V and J are TRBV7-2 and TRBJ1-4; D is undetermined. This CDR3 comprises 15 residues. Germline values: CDR1 SGHTA, CDR2 FQGNSA. Trimming pared 2 bases from V and 3 bases from J, leaving 10 bases between. CDR3 nucleotide sequence: TGTGCCAGCAGCTTAAGGCTAGCCTCTAATGAAAAACTGTTTTTT. It codes for CASSLRLASNEKLFF.